This T cell receptor (beta chain) derives from a study of T cells after yellow fever vaccination. The overall study: Fractions of low cell number were prepared using SMART-Seq v4 Ultra Low Input.

TCRdb processed the 5' RACE reads anew with MiXCR; each CDR3 protein has one entry. This sample carries more than 300,000 distinct CDR3 sequences, roughly 4.3% of them seen once, and the ten largest clones take roughly a fifth. This clonotype was seen a handful of times. With 3 bases clipped from V and 4 bases from J, the junction kept 10 bases outside the gene matches. The CDR3 covers 17 residues. Germline loops: CDR1 SNHLY, CDR2 FYNNEI. This rearrangement joins TRBV2 to TRBJ1-1; 11 bases match TRBD1. This sequence was found in a man between 18 and 35 years old who received the YFV17D yellow fever vaccine. The specimen was PBMCs, collected 15 days after the yellow fever booster vaccination. CDR3 sequence (DNA): TGTGCCAGCAGTGATTTAATAGGGGGGACAGGGGGCACTGAAGCTTTCTTT. This encodes CASSDLIGGTGGTEAFF.